This passage covers 29 T cell receptor beta chains from one sample sequenced in a study of shared T cell receptors in the human thymus. Method: immunoSEQ multiplex PCR; TCRdb's copy keeps in-frame clones and lacks some. The sample lists 500,000 to 550,000 clones, around 78% occurring once. This sample also belongs to another study, concerning human thymus T cells.

The sequenced material came from thymocytes. The receptors originated from a boy under two years old with a congenital heart defect.

The V and J genes are TRBV10-2 and TRBJ1-4; no definite D call. The ends were cut back, 3 bases at V and 8 bases at J, with 10 bases in the middle. This CDR3 is built from 13 residues. CDR1 WSHSY and CDR2 SAAADI come from the germline V gene. The CDR3 DNA is TGCGCCAGCAGTGACACGGGAAACGAAAAACTGTTTTTT. Translation gives CASSDTGNEKLFF.

This clone came up a few times. The chain combines TRBV14 with TRBJ2-1; D is perhaps TRBD2 (6 bases). The V and J ends lost 0 bases and 8 bases respectively, with 8 bases between them. The CDR3 contains 13 residues. The germline CDR1 and CDR2 sequences are SGHDN and FVKESK. CDR3 residues: CASSQELAHEQFF. DNA for the CDR3: TGTGCCAGCAGCCAAGAACTAGCCCATGAGCAGTTCTTC.

The chain couples TRBV27 to TRBJ2-1, with TRBD1 matching over 7 bases. The germline V gene has CDR1 MNHEY and CDR2 SMNVEV (reference sequence). CDR3 size: 14 residues. V lost 1 base and J lost 7; bases outside the gene matches: 4. In nucleotides, the CDR3 is TGTGCCAGCAGTTTATTGGGGACAGCGAATGAGCAGTTCTTC. It is translated as CASSLLGTANEQFF.

This chain links TRBV28 with TRBJ1-5; D remains unclear. Germline lookup yields CDR1 MDHEN and CDR2 SYDVKM. V was clipped by 4 bases and J by 2 bases, with 18 bases between them. This CDR3 contains 17 residues. Written as DNA, the CDR3 is TGTGCCAGCAGTTCCCCGTTTTCCGGGATGGGCAATCAGCCCCAGCATTTT. It codes for CASSSPFSGMGNQPQHF. Drawing the rest from reference TRBV28 and TRBJ1-5, the complete variable domain is DVKVTQSSRYLVKRTGEKVFLECVQDMDHENMFWYRQDPGLGLRLIYFSYDVKMKEKGDIPEGYSVSREKKERFSLILESASTNQTSMYLCASSSPFSGMGNQPQHFGDGTRLSIL.

V is TRBV29-1 and J is TRBJ1-1, with 7 positions matching TRBD1. Germline-derived CDR1 and CDR2 are SQVTM and ANQGSEA. The length of the CDR3 is 16 residues. V shed 5 bases, J shed 0 bases, and the junction held 12 bases outside the gene matches. The CDR3 protein is CSVWEGQAKMNTEAFF. The CDR3 DNA follows: TGCAGCGTTTGGGAAGGACAGGCGAAAATGAACACTGAAGCTTTCTTT.

CDR3 loop: CASSPRLAGSPSYEQYF. The CDR3 DNA reads TGTGCCAGCAGCCCCCGACTAGCGGGATCGCCTTCCTACGAGCAGTACTTC. This sequence joins TRBV7-9 and TRBJ2-7, with TRBD2 identical over 11 bases. The V gene's germline CDR1 is SEHNR and CDR2 FQNEAQ (reference sequence). V dropped 5 bases and J dropped 1; count of bases not matched to a gene: 10. The CDR3 totals 17 residues. Full variable domain (outside the CDR3, taken from reference TRBV7-9 and TRBJ2-7): DTGVSQNPRHKITKRGQNVTFRCDPISEHNRLYWYRQTLGQGPEFLTYFQNEAQLEKSRLLSDRFSAERPKGSFSTLEIQRTEQGDSAMYLCASSPRLAGSPSYEQYFGPGTRLTVT.

The genes are TRBV4-2 and TRBJ1-5, with D unclear. CDR1 LGHNA and CDR2 YNFKEQ come from the germline V gene. The CDR3 extends over 14 amino acids. V dropped 0 bases and J dropped 13 bases, with 16 bases sitting between them. CDR3 sequence reads: CASSQDPLGSYQHF. The CDR3 bases are TGTGCCAGCAGCCAAGATCCTTTAGGGAGCTATCAGCATTTT.

This clone is a singleton in its sample. The V gene is TRBV29-1, the J gene TRBJ2-1, with D unresolved. Germline V gene sequence: CDR1 SQVTM, CDR2 ANQGSEA. V was trimmed by 7 bases and J by 7 bases, leaving 11 bases between them. The CDR3 has 11 residues. CDR3 bases: TGCAGCGCACGAATCAGGAATGAGCAGTTCTTC. This gives the protein CSARIRNEQFF.

This chain connects TRBV12-2 to TRBJ2-7; no DNA check was done on the table's D call, TRBD1. TRBV12-2 is flagged as a pseudogene. This CDR3 has 11 residues. The CDR3 DNA is TGTGCAAGTCGCCCCCAGGTCGAGCAGTACTTC. Translation: CASRPQVEQYF.

The gene calls are TRBV7-9 and TRBJ1-1; TRBD1 matches 8 bases. The germline V gene has CDR1 SEHNR and CDR2 FQNEAQ (reference sequence). The CDR3 is 14 residues long. V was clipped by 5 bases and J by 6 bases; unmatched bases: 8. CDR3 in amino acids: CASSRDRGRAEAFF. The CDR3 nucleotides are TGTGCCAGCAGCCGAGACAGGGGTCGGGCTGAAGCTTTCTTT.

V and J are TRBV15 and TRBJ1-5; possible D gene TRBD1, 6 bases. This CDR3 spans 16 amino acids. The V end was cut by 2 bases, the J end by 3 bases, with 14 bases between. Germline V gene lookup returns CDR1 LNHNV and CDR2 YYDKDF (reference sequence). The CDR3 loop is CATSRSKQGSNQPQHF. The CDR3 region has the DNA TGTGCCACCAGCAGATCCAAACAGGGCTCCAATCAGCCCCAGCATTTT.

The chain's CDR3 is CAWSADRTDTDTQYF. The DNA for the CDR3 is TGTGCCTGGAGTGCGGACAGGACGGACACAGATACGCAGTATTTT. The chain employs TRBV30 and TRBJ2-3, with 7 bases aligning to TRBD1. The trim removed 1 base at V and 2 bases at J, leaving 6 bases unmatched. Germline-derived CDR1 and CDR2 are GTSNPN and SVGIG (reference sequence). This CDR3 spans 15 amino acids.

The chain employs TRBV18 and TRBJ2-1; tentatively, D is TRBD2 (5 bases). The germline V gene has CDR1 KGHSH and CDR2 LQKENI. The V gene lost 4 bases and the J gene lost 9 bases, with 19 bases spanning the gap. The CDR3 spans 15 residues. Written as DNA, the CDR3 is TGTGCCAGCTCACAAAGCCCCCCTCAAGGGAGTGAGCAGTTCTTC. It specifies CASSQSPPQGSEQFF.

Remarks on this clone: Other DNA sequences within the sample encode an identical CDR3. This sequence joins TRBV6-5 and TRBJ2-7; 8 nucleotides agree with TRBD2. The CDR3 spans 12 residues. The J segment lost 10 bases and the V segment lost 5 bases, leaving 7 bases of the junction unmatched. Germline loops: CDR1 MNHEY, CDR2 SVGAGI. The CDR3 region is CASSPGRGGQYF. In DNA, the CDR3 is TGTGCCAGCAGTCCCGGGAGGGGGGGACAGTACTTC.

The chain joins TRBV29-1 to TRBJ2-4, with TRBD1 matching over 7 bases. Germline values: CDR1 SQVTM, CDR2 ANQGSEA. CDR3 size: 16 residues. After removal of 1 base from V and 6 bases from J, the junction contained 12 bases not matched to a gene. DNA of the CDR3: TGCAGCGTTGAAGCCGGGCAGGGGGACGGTGGAAACATTCAGTACTTC. Amino acid sequence: CSVEAGQGDGGNIQYF. The variable domain in full, completed from reference TRBV29-1 and TRBJ2-4, reads SAVISQKPSRDICQRGTSLTIQCQVDSQVTMMFWYRQQPGQSLTLIATANQGSEATYESGFVIDKFPISRPNLTFSTLTVSNMSPEDSSIYLCSVEAGQGDGGNIQYFGAGTRLSVL.

This chain uses TRBV5-4 with TRBJ1-4; 9 bases agree with TRBD1. The CDR3 consists of 18 residues. CDR1 is SGHNT and CDR2 is YYREEE in the germline V gene (reference sequence). V lost 1 base to trimming and J lost 1 base; unmatched junction nucleotides: 8. CDR3 amino acids: CASSLMGDRELTNEKLFF. DNA of the CDR3: TGTGCCAGCAGCTTGATGGGGGACAGGGAGTTAACTAATGAAAAACTGTTTTTT.

The V gene is TRBV2, the J gene TRBJ2-7, with 9 bases lining up with TRBD2. Germline CDR1 reads SNHLY; CDR2 reads FYNNEI. The CDR3 totals 12 residues. The trim removed 9 bases at V and 7 bases at J, leaving 7 bases unmatched. This CDR3 reads CARGTSPREQYF. In DNA, the CDR3 is TGTGCCAGAGGGACTAGCCCTCGGGAGCAGTACTTC.

This rearrangement joins TRBV9 to TRBJ2-7, with TRBD2 identical over 12 bases. Trimming removed 4 bases from V and 5 bases from J; junction bases left unmatched: 13. CDR3 length: 17 amino acids. Germline V gene sequence: CDR1 SGDLS, CDR2 YYNGEE. Here the CDR3 DNA reads TGTGCCAGCAGCCCTATGAACCCGCTAGCGGGAGGGGACGAGCAGTACTTC. It yields the protein CASSPMNPLAGGDEQYF.

The V and J genes are TRBV13 and TRBJ2-3; 7 bases line up with TRBD2. This CDR3 has 16 residues. Trimming at V came to 2 bases and at J to 0 bases, leaving 5 bases not matched to a gene. CDR1 and CDR2 from the germline V gene are PRHDT and FYEKMQ (reference sequence). DNA of the CDR3: TGTGCCAGCAGCTTAAGCCCTAGCGGTAGCACAGATACGCAGTATTTT. This sequence encodes CASSLSPSGSTDTQYF.

The rearrangement links TRBV4-3 to TRBJ2-7; 8 nucleotides match TRBD1. This CDR3 has 16 residues. Trimming cost V 4 bases and J 4 bases; bases outside gene matches: 12. CDR1 is LGHNA and CDR2 is YSLEER in the germline V gene. CDR3: CASSRYRDRLIYEQYF. The CDR3 nucleotides are TGCGCCAGCAGCCGATACCGGGACAGGCTAATTTACGAGCAGTACTTC.

The chain employs TRBV28 and TRBJ2-7; the match to TRBD1 covers 10 bases. The CDR3 is made up of 14 amino acids. The germline V gene has CDR1 MDHEN and CDR2 SYDVKM. Unmatched junction bases numbered 7, after V lost 6 bases and J lost 5 bases. The CDR3 reads CASRGDRGPHEQYF. In nucleotides, the CDR3 is TGTGCCAGCAGAGGGGACAGGGGACCCCACGAGCAGTACTTC. Looking up the rest from reference TRBV28 and TRBJ2-7 gives the full variable domain: DVKVTQSSRYLVKRTGEKVFLECVQDMDHENMFWYRQDPGLGLRLIYFSYDVKMKEKGDIPEGYSVSREKKERFSLILESASTNQTSMYLCASRGDRGPHEQYFGPGTRLTVT.

The chain links TRBV28 to TRBJ2-7; TRBD2 matches 11 bases. CDR3 length: 16 amino acids. V trimming: 2 bases; J trimming: 5 bases; junction bases outside the gene matches: 8. Germline V lookup: CDR1 MDHEN, CDR2 SYDVKM. CDR3 region: CASSLTSGSQPNEQYF. DNA of the CDR3: TGTGCCAGCAGTTTAACTAGCGGGAGTCAGCCCAACGAGCAGTACTTC.

This sequence joins TRBV13 and TRBJ1-1; 9 positions match TRBD1. The CDR3 runs 17 residues. The V and J ends lost 0 bases and 4 bases, in that order; junction bases with no gene match: 9. Per the germline V gene, CDR1 is PRHDT and CDR2 is FYEKMQ (reference sequence). The CDR3 loop is CASSLGPGQGSGTEAFF. The CDR3 DNA reads TGTGCCAGCAGCTTAGGCCCAGGACAGGGGTCGGGCACTGAAGCTTTCTTT.

This clone was seen only once. This chain links TRBV30 with TRBJ2-3, with 9 bases aligning to TRBD2. V lost 0 bases and J lost 6; bases outside the gene matches: 10. This CDR3 spans 16 amino acids. From germline, CDR1 is GTSNPN and CDR2 SVGIG (reference sequence). For the CDR3, the DNA is TGTGCCTGGAGTGTACGGGGTGTAGCGGGGGACGATACGCAGTATTTT. It encodes CAWSVRGVAGDDTQYF. Supplemented by reference TRBV30 and TRBJ2-3, the full variable domain reads SQTIHQWPATLVQPVGSPLSLECTVEGTSNPNLYWYRQAAGRGLQLLFYSVGIGQISSEVPQNLSASRPQDRQFILSSKKLLLSDSGFYLCAWSVRGVAGDDTQYFGPGTRLTVL.

V gene TRBV6-1 combines with J gene TRBJ2-7, with 9 bases fitting TRBD1. Germline-derived CDR1 and CDR2 are MNHNS and SASEGT. The CDR3 runs 15 residues. Unmatched junction bases numbered 5, after V lost 2 bases and J lost 3 bases. The CDR3 sequence: CASSELGTGIYEQYF. CDR3 DNA: TGTGCCAGCAGTGAACTTGGGACAGGGATCTACGAGCAGTACTTC.

The J gene is TRBJ1-5, the V gene TRBV7-8; 7 bases agree with TRBD1. This CDR3 region has 16 residues. Unmatched junction bases numbered 12, after V lost 5 bases and J lost 5 bases. Germline assignment: CDR1 SGHVS and CDR2 FQNEAQ. CDR3 sequence (DNA): TGTGCCAGCAGCCTAAGTGGACAGGTCCCGGATCAGCCCCAGCATTTT. It is translated as CASSLSGQVPDQPQHF.

The V and J genes are TRBV7-2 and TRBJ1-2, with 8 nucleotides matching TRBD1. The V and J ends lost 5 bases and 5 bases, in that order; junction bases with no gene match: 13. This CDR3 comprises 16 residues. Germline V gene sequence: CDR1 SGHTA, CDR2 FQGNSA. Here the CDR3 DNA reads TGTGCCAGCAGCCTCGGCGACAGGGGCGCCCCTTATGGCTACACCTTC. Protein product: CASSLGDRGAPYGYTF.

The chain couples TRBV5-8 to TRBJ1-1; TRBD1 might be the D (6 bases). This CDR3 contains 18 residues. V lost 4 bases and J lost 1, with 23 bases in between. In germline, CDR1 is SGHTS, CDR2 YDEGEE. The CDR3 DNA is TGTGCCAGCAGCCAGCTTAAAGGGGGGGGGACTACGAACACTGAAGCTTTCTTT. This encodes CASSQLKGGGTTNTEAFF.

The gene calls are TRBV15 and TRBJ1-5; D unresolved. V lost 4 bases and J 4 bases, leaving 8 bases between the germline ends. Germline CDR1 reads LNHNV; CDR2 reads YYDKDF (reference sequence). The CDR3 spans 13 residues. CDR3 DNA: TGTGCCACCAGCACCAGGTGGAATCAGCCCCAGCATTTT. It is translated as CATSTRWNQPQHF.